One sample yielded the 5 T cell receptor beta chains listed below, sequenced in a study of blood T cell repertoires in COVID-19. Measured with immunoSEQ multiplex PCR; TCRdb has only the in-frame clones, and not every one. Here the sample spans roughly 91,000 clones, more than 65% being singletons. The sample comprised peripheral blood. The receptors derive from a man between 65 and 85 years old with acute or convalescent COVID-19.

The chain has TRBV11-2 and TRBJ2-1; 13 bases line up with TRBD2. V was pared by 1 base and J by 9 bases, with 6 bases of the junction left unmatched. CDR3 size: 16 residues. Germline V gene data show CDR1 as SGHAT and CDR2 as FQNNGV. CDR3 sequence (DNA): TGTGCCAGCAGCTTAGCCACTAGCGGGGGGGTCGGTGAGCAGTTCTTC. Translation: CASSLATSGGVGEQFF.

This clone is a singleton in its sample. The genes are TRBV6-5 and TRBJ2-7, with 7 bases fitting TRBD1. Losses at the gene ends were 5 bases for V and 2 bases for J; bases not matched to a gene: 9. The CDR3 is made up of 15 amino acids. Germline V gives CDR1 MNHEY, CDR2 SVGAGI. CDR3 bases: TGTGCCAGCAGTCCAGAGGGACAGCCTCCCTACGAGCAGTACGTC. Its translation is CASSPEGQPPYEQYV.

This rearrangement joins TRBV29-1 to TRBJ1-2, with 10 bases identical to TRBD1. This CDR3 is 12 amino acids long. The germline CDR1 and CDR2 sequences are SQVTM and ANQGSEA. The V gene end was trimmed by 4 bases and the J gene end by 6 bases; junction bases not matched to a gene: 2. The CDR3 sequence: CSVGQGADGYTF. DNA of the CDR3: TGCAGCGTTGGACAGGGGGCGGATGGCTACACCTTC.

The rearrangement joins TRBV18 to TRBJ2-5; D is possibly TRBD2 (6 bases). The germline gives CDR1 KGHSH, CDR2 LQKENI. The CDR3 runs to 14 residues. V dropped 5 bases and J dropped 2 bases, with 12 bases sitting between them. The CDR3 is CASSTWGGQETQYF. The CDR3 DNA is TGTGCCAGCTCAACGTGGGGAGGACAAGAGACCCAGTACTTC.

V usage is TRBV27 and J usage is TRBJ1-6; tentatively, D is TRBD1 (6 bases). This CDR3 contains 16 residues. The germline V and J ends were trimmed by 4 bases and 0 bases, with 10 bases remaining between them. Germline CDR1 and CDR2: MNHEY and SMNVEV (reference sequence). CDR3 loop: CASSSRQVSYNSPLHF. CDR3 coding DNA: TGTGCCAGCAGTTCGCGACAGGTCTCCTATAATTCACCCCTCCACTTT.